This T cell receptor (beta chain) was sequenced in a study of blood T cell repertoires in COVID-19. The CDR3 runs to 14 residues. Trimming took 5 bases from V and 5 from J, leaving 16 bases between them. Germline CDR1 reads SGHRS; CDR2 reads YFSETQ. Profiled with immunoSEQ multiplex PCR; TCRdb holds only in-frame clones, not every one. The sample lists some 120,000 clones, roughly 84% occurring once. This clonotype was sampled from a woman in her 30s who had recovered from COVID-19. This rearrangement joins TRBV5-1 to TRBJ2-5, with TRBD2 as a possible D gene (5 bases). The sequenced material came from peripheral blood. CDR3 region: CASSSGGEWETQYF. The CDR3 coding sequence is TGCGCCAGCAGTTCTGGAGGAGAGTGGGAGACCCAGTACTTC.